This is a list of T cell receptor beta chains from one sample in a study of cytomegalovirus exposure and HLA in healthy donors. Generated by immunoSEQ multiplex PCR, the TCRdb table keeps only in-frame clones and is missing some. Here the sample spans about 120,000 clones, 75% to 80% being singletons. The sample was PBMCs. The receptors were sampled from a woman in her forties in good health and CMV-seropositive. Each CDR3 is given with its conserved first and last residue.

j_gene: TRBJ2-7
v_gene: TRBV11-3
CDR3aa: CASSDRVDNEQYF

j_gene: TRBJ2-7
v_gene: TRBV25-1
CDR3aa: CASSDPRYRYEQYF

j_gene: NA
v_gene: TRBV4-1
CDR3aa: CASSQLVLAGAYEQYF

j_gene: TRBJ1-3
v_gene: TRBV7-2
CDR3aa: CASSELQGAGNTIYF

j_gene: TRBJ1-2
v_gene: TRBV18
CDR3aa: CASSPIAYRTGSGYGYTF

j_gene: TRBJ1-5
v_gene: TRBV7-2
CDR3aa: CASSLGSGAANQPQHF

j_gene: TRBJ2-5
v_gene: TRBV9
CDR3aa: CASSRGQGLQETQYF

j_gene: TRBJ2-3
v_gene: TRBV5-1
CDR3aa: CASSPQGAPTDTQYF

j_gene: TRBJ1-2
v_gene: TRBV5-1
CDR3aa: CASSFEEFYGYTF

j_gene: TRBJ1-4
v_gene: TRBV30
CDR3aa: CTWRKKRLGALGEKLFF